This passage covers 13 T cell receptor beta chains from one sample sequenced in a study of cytomegalovirus exposure and HLA in healthy donors. 13 Jbeta primers and 60 Vbeta primers were used for the PCR. The method was immunoSEQ multiplex PCR; TCRdb's version includes in-frame clones alone and lacks a portion of them. The data hold some 100,000 clones, with 76% observed a single time. The sequencing sample was made of PBMCs. These receptors were collected from a woman in her forties or fifties in good health and CMV-seropositive.

The rearrangement uses TRBV5-4 and TRBJ2-1, with 12 bases lining up with TRBD2. Trimming cost V 7 bases and J 6 bases; bases outside gene matches: 20. The CDR3 is 19 amino acids. Germline assignment: CDR1 SGHNT and CDR2 YYREEE (reference sequence). The chain's CDR3 is CASWRTSGAFVGPRNEQFF. The CDR3 DNA follows: TGTGCCAGCTGGAGGACTAGCGGGGCTTTTGTGGGCCCCCGCAATGAGCAGTTCTTC.

J is TRBJ1-5 and V is TRBV19, with D tentatively TRBD1 (5 bases). The CDR3 totals 16 residues. Germline assignment: CDR1 LNHDA and CDR2 SQIVND (reference sequence). V lost 8 bases and J 0 bases, leaving 17 bases between the germline ends. DNA of the CDR3: TGTGCCAGTGACGGGGGGGGTGGGTATAGCAATCAGCCCCAGCATTTT. Encoded protein: CASDGGGGYSNQPQHF.

The table lists this clone with a few counts. The J gene is TRBJ2-7, the V gene TRBV27; 9 positions match TRBD2. This CDR3 spans 17 amino acids. The V gene end was trimmed by 4 bases and the J gene end by 0 bases; junction bases not matched to a gene: 10. Germline CDR1 reads MNHEY; CDR2 reads SMNVEV (reference sequence). The CDR3 nucleotides read TGTGCCAGCAGTTCCCGTAGCCTAGCGGGGCACTCCTACGAGCAGTACTTC. It is translated as CASSSRSLAGHSYEQYF.

This chain joins TRBV23-1 and TRBJ2-2; 8 bases are a match to TRBD2. TRBV23-1 is sorted into the ORF group, with uncertain function. This CDR3 is 15 amino acids long. Unmatched junction bases numbered 6, after V lost 6 bases and J lost 3 bases. CDR3 sequence reads: CASSPGGAHTGELFF. DNA for the CDR3: TGCGCCAGCAGCCCGGGGGGGGCGCACACCGGGGAGCTGTTTTTT.

The chain has TRBV12-5 and TRBJ1-1; 7 bases align to TRBD1. The CDR3 spans 16 residues. The junction had 6 bases not matched to a gene; V was cut back by 2 bases and J by 0 bases. Germline V gene data show CDR1 as LGHNT and CDR2 as FRNRAP. The CDR3 here is CASGLPLDRLNTEAFF. The CDR3 region has the DNA TGTGCTAGTGGTTTGCCCCTGGACAGGCTGAACACTGAAGCTTTCTTT.

This clone was seen more than once but under ten times. V gene TRBV5-4 combines with J gene TRBJ2-1; possibly TRBD2 for D (6 bases). Germline lookup yields CDR1 SGHNT and CDR2 YYREEE (reference sequence). This CDR3 has 15 residues. The ends were cut back, 4 bases at V and 5 bases at J, with 16 bases in the middle. The CDR3 coding sequence is TGTGCCAGCAGCCCCGGGGGAGGACTAAACAATGAGCAGTTCTTC. The encoded protein is CASSPGGGLNNEQFF. The complete variable domain, with remaining parts taken from reference TRBV5-4 and TRBJ2-1, reads ETGVTQSPTHLIKTRGQQVTLRCSSQSGHNTVSWYQQALGQGPQFIFQYYREEENGRGNFPPRFSGLQFPNYSSELNVNALELDDSALYLCASSPGGGLNNEQFFGPGTRLTVL.

This chain links TRBV27 with TRBJ1-2, with D possibly being TRBD1 (5 bases). CDR1 and CDR2 from the germline V gene are MNHEY and SMNVEV (reference sequence). The CDR3 loop spans 15 amino acids. V lost 5 bases, J lost 3 bases, and 16 bases lay in between. Written as DNA, the CDR3 is TGTGCCAGCAGTCCGACCGACAGAACCCACTATGGCTACACCTTC. Translation gives CASSPTDRTHYGYTF.

The chain recombines TRBV5-1 with TRBJ2-3; maybe TRBD1 (5 bases). The CDR3 runs to 15 residues. Trimming cost V 7 bases and J 3 bases, with 18 bases left between them. Germline CDR1 SGHRS, CDR2 YFSETQ. The CDR3 here is CASALLGRVTDTQYF. The CDR3 nucleotides are TGCGCCAGCGCCCTTTTGGGCAGGGTGACAGATACGCAGTATTTT.

The chain couples TRBV9 to TRBJ1-2; D unresolved. This CDR3 region has 12 residues. CDR1 is SGDLS, CDR2 YYNGEE, per germline. The ends were cut back, 5 bases at V and 4 bases at J, with 9 bases in the middle. The CDR3 DNA sequence: TGTGCCAGCAGAAGCGGATTCTATGGCTACACCTTC. Its protein product is CASRSGFYGYTF.

J is TRBJ2-5 and V is TRBV9, with D maybe TRBD1 (6 bases). V lost 3 bases and J lost 1, with 13 bases in between. CDR3 size: 15 residues. Germline CDR1 SGDLS, CDR2 YYNGEE. CDR3 DNA sequence: TGTGCCAGCAGCGCTGGGGGCGGTTTCCAAGAGACCCAGTACTTC. Protein product: CASSAGGGFQETQYF.

The rearrangement uses TRBV27 and TRBJ1-6, with a weak D call TRBD1 (5 bases). Per germline, CDR1 MNHEY and CDR2 SMNVEV (reference sequence). CDR3 length: 16 amino acids. Trimming removed 5 bases at V and 8 bases at J, with 19 bases between. The CDR3 region is CASSQLGGSQDSPLHF. CDR3 sequence (DNA): TGTGCCAGCAGTCAACTCGGGGGATCTCAGGATTCACCCCTCCACTTT.

This chain links TRBV6-6 with TRBJ2-7, with D tentatively TRBD1 (6 bases). CDR1 is MNHNY and CDR2 is SVGAGI in the germline V gene (reference sequence). The CDR3 is made up of 12 amino acids. Trimming cost V 3 bases and J 6 bases, with 9 bases left between them. Written as DNA, the CDR3 is TGTGCCAGCAGTTATACGACAGGCGAGCAGTACTTC. Residues: CASSYTTGEQYF.

The gene calls are TRBV10-3 and TRBJ2-7; 7 positions agree with TRBD2. The CDR3 length is 14 residues. V was clipped by 8 bases and J by 2 bases; unmatched bases: 9. Germline V CDR1 and CDR2: ENHRY, SYGVKD. This chain's CDR3 is CAIGRREKAYEQYF. Written as DNA, the CDR3 is TGTGCCATCGGGAGGCGGGAGAAAGCCTACGAGCAGTACTTC.